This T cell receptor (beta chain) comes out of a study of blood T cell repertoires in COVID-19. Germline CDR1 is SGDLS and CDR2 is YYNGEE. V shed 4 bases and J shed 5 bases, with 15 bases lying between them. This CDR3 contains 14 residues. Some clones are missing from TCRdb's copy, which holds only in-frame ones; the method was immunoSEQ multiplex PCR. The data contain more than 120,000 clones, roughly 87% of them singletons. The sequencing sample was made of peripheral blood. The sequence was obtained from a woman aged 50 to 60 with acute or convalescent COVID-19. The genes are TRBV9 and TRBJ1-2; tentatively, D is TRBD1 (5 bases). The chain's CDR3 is CASSRRQRTYGYTF. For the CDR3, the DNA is TGTGCCAGCAGCAGGCGACAGAGAACTTATGGCTACACCTTC.